The entry that follows covers one T cell receptor (beta chain) sequence. Its antigen remains unidentified. The data originate from a study of long-term antiretroviral therapy in people with HIV. An immunoSEQ assay, version v3.0, was performed at survey level. Profiled with immunoSEQ multiplex PCR; TCRdb holds only in-frame clones, not every one. Of about 20,000 clones in the sample, approximately 90% were seen once. The germline gives CDR1 SGHTA, CDR2 FQGNSA. This CDR3 is built from 13 residues. Trimming cost V 6 bases and J 4 bases, with 12 bases left between them. Findings of the study overall: Dominant in the repertoire at all time points were clones expanded before ART.

Researchers secured at least one pre-ART and at least two post-ART PBMC samples from each donor. The rearrangement joins TRBV7-2 to TRBJ1-2; a possible D gene is TRBD1 (6 bases). This material consisted of unsorted PBMCs, taken approximately 4.5 years before starting antiretroviral therapy. The source is a woman aged 25 to 39 with HIV. The CDR3 protein is CASRGGQFYGYTF. The DNA for the CDR3 is TGTGCCAGCAGAGGAGGACAGTTCTATGGCTACACCTTC.